This record looks at one T cell receptor (beta chain) sequence and its context. Its antigen is as yet unknown. Donors came from a validation cohort of some 110 subjects, distinct from the first 666-subject cohort. This sample is drawn from a study of cytomegalovirus exposure and HLA in healthy donors. General study points: There were around 160 TCR beta chains listed as cytomegalovirus-associated. In vitro work confirmed that a few CMV-associated chains recognize CMV antigens. Reported results showed that the classifier diagnosed cytomegalovirus status with high specificity and sensitivity.

From germline, CDR1 is MGHRA and CDR2 YSYEKL. The CDR3 spans 16 residues. V was trimmed by 0 bases and J by 14 bases, leaving 23 bases between them. Method: immunoSEQ multiplex PCR; TCRdb's copy keeps in-frame clones and lacks some. The sample carries 200,000 to 250,000 clones, around 90% recorded once. Sequencing input: PBMCs. The chain is built from TRBV4-1 and TRBJ2-1, with D tentatively TRBD2 (6 bases). The receptor's source is a young woman in good health and CMV-seronegative. CDR3 in amino acids: CASSQDRGGGLEEEFF. CDR3 in DNA: TGCGCCAGCAGCCAAGATCGGGGTGGGGGACTCGAGGAGGAGTTCTTC.